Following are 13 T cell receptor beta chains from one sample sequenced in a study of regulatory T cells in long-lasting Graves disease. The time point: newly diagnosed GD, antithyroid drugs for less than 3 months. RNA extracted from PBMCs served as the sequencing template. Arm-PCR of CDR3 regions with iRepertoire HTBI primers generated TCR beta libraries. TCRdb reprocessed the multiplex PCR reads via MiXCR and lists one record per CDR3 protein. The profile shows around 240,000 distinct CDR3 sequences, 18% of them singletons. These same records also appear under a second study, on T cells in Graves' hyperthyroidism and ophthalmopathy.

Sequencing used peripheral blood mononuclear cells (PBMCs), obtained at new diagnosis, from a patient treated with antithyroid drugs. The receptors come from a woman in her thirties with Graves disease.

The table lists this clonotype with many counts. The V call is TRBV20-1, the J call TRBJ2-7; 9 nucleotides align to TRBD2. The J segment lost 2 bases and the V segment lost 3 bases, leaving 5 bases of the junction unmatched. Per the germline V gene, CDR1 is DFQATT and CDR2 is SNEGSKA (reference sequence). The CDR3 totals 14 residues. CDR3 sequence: CSASRGGDAYEQYF. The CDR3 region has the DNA TGCAGTGCTAGCCGCGGGGGGGATGCCTACGAGCAGTACTTC.

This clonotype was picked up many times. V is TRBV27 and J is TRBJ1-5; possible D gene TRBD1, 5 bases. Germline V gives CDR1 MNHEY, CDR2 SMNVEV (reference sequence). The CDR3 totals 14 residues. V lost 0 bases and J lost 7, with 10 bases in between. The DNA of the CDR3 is TGTGCCAGCAGTTTATCTGGGACGGGGCAGCCCCAGCATTTT. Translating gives CASSLSGTGQPQHF.

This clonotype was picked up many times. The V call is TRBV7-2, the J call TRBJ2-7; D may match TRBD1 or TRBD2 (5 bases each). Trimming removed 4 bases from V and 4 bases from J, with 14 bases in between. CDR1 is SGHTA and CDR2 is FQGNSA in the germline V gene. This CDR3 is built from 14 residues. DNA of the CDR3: TGTGCCAGCAGCTCGCCGGGACCACTATACGAGCAGTACTTC. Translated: CASSSPGPLYEQYF. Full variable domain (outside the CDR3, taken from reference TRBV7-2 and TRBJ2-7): GAGVSQSPSNKVTEKGKDVELRCDPISGHTALYWYRQSLGQGLEFLIYFQGNSAPDKSGLPSDRFSAERTGGSVSTLTIQRTQQEDSAVYLCASSSPGPLYEQYFGPGTRLTVT.

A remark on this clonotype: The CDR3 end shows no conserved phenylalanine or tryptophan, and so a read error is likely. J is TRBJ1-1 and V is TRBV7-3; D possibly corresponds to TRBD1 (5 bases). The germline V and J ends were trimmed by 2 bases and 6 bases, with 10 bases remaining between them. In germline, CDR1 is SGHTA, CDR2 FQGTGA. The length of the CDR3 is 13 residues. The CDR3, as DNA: TGTGCCAGCAGCTTAGGGGACCCTTCTGAAGCTTTCTCT. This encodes CASSLGDPSEAFS.

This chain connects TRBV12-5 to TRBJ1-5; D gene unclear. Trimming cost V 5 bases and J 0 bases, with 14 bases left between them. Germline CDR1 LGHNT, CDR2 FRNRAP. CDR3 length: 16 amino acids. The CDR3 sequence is CASGPPGSYSNQPQHF. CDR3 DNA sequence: TGTGCTAGTGGTCCCCCGGGCAGCTATAGCAATCAGCCCCAGCATTTT.

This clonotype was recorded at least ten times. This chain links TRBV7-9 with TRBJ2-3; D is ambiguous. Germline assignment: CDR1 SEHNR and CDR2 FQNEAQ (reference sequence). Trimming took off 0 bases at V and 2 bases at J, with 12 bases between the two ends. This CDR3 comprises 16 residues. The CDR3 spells CASSLALVGVTDTQYF. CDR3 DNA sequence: TGTGCCAGCAGCTTAGCGTTGGTTGGAGTCACAGATACGCAGTATTTT.

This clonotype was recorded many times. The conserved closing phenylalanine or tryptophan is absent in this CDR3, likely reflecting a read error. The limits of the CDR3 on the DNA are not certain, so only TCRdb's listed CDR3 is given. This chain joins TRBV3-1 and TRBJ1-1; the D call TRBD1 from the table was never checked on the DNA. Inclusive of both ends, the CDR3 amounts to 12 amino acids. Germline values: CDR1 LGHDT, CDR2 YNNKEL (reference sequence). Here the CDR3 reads CASSQDLRGVVV.

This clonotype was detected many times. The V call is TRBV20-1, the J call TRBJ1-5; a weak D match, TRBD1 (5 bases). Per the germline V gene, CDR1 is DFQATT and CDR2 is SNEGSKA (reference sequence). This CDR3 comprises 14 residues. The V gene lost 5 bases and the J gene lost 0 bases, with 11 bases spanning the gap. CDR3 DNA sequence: TGCAGTGCTGGCCGGGGGAATAGCAATCAGCCCCAGCATTTT. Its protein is CSAGRGNSNQPQHF.

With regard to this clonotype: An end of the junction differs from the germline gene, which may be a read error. In DNA, the CDR3 is TGCGCCAGCAGCGCGGACATTTACTCCTACGGGCAGTACTTC. Protein product: CASSADIYSYGQYF. The chain uses TRBV5-1 and TRBJ2-7; D perhaps matches TRBD1 (5 bases). CDR3 length: 14 residues. Germline V gene data show CDR1 as SGHRS and CDR2 as YFSETQ.

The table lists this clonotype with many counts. The CDR3 sequence is CASSLLAGGPLSYNEQFF. In DNA, the CDR3 is TGTGCCAGCAGTTTACTAGCGGGGGGGCCCCTTTCTTACAATGAGCAGTTCTTC. The genes are TRBV6-2 or TRBV6-3 and TRBJ2-1, with 13 bases that match TRBD2. Germline V gives CDR1 MNHEY, CDR2 SVGEGT. V lost 4 bases to trimming and J lost 4 bases; unmatched junction nucleotides: 10. The CDR3 is 18 amino acids.

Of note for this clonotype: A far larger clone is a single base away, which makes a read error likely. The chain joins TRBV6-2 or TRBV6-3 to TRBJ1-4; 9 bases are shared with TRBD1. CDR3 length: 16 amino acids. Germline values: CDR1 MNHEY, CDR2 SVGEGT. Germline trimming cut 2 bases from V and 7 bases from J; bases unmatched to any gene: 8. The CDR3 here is CASSYGTGKPSEKLFF. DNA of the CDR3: TGTGCCAGCAGTTACGGGACAGGGAAGCCTAGTGAAAAACTGTTTTTT.

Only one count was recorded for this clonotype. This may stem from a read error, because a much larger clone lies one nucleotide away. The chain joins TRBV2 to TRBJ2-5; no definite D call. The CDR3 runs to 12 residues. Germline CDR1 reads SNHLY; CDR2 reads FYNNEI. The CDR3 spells CASSPEQETRYF. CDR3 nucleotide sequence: TGTGCCAGCAGTCCCGAACAAGAGACCCGGTACTTC.

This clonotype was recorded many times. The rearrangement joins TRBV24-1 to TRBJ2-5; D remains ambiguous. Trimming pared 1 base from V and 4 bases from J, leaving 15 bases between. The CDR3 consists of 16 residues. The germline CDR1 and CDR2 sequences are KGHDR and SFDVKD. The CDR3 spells CATSDFAGAGVETQYF. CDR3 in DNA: TGTGCCACCAGTGATTTCGCCGGCGCCGGAGTAGAGACCCAGTACTTC.